This T cell receptor beta chain was captured in a study of blood T cell repertoires in COVID-19. Germline lookup yields CDR1 SQVTM and CDR2 ANQGSEA. This CDR3 is 12 amino acids long. In this sample, this clone turned up once. An end of the junction does not agree with germline; a read error may underlie this. The assay was immunoSEQ multiplex PCR, and TCRdb's table has in-frame clones only and misses some. The sample lists 68,000 or so clones, approximately 79% occurring once. What was sequenced was peripheral blood. The TCR was taken from a woman aged 50 to 65 with acute or convalescent COVID-19. The V call is TRBV29-1, the J call TRBJ2-7; TRBD1 is a possible D gene (6 bases). CDR3: CSVELNTGTRTF. The CDR3 bases are TGCAGCGTTGAACTGAACACCGGGACACGGACGTTC.